This T cell receptor (beta chain) was identified in a study of beta chain features in type 1 diabetes. Study context: Patients did not differ from healthy donors in age, gender or cell yield.

The study's findings and limits: Type 1 diabetes patients had moderately but significantly shorter TCRB CDR3s in all four CD4+ subsets.

Sequenced material consisted of expressed TCRB transcripts (all of the isolated RNA was reverse transcribed). An average roughly 3.3 million reads came from naive, central memory and regulatory T cell samples. Generated by immunoSEQ multiplex PCR, the TCRdb table keeps only in-frame clones and is missing some. The top ten clones hold approximately 0.015% of a sample with around 400,000 clones, roughly an eighth of them seen once. This clone was seen a handful of times. Its antigen is still unknown. Only one heparinised blood draw was taken per donor, and its volume averaged around 100 mL. The receptor comes from a man aged 18 to 29 in good health. What was sequenced was naive CD4+ T cells from blood.

CDR3 sequence: CASSFSGLGGPIEQFF. CDR3 DNA: TGTGCCAGCAGCTTTTCGGGACTAGGCGGGCCGATCGAGCAGTTCTTC. The rearrangement joins TRBV7-2 to TRBJ2-1; 8 bases match TRBD2. V lost 3 bases and J lost 10; bases outside the gene matches: 14. The CDR3 runs to 16 residues. Germline CDR1 reads SGHTA; CDR2 reads FQGNSA.